The present entry profiles one T cell receptor beta chain with its context. The data were obtained in a study of blood T cell repertoires in COVID-19. Study in general: Specimens from acute and convalescent COVID-19 originated in the United States, Italy and Spain. The analysed material was cDNA or gDNA that came from T cells, B-cell-depleted T cells, or PBMCs.

Germline V gene lookup returns CDR1 SGHTA and CDR2 FQGNSA. The CDR3 covers 12 residues. V gave up 5 bases and J gave up 1 base, with 5 bases separating them. In the original processing: Nucleated cell number was recorded as an estimate derived from reference gene primer amplification. Only in-frame clones appear in the TCRdb table, and some are missing; sequencing was by immunoSEQ multiplex PCR. V and J calls and clone size are given by that table; D and trimming were obtained from the DNA. The sample lists about 190,000 clones; about three quarters were seen once. The TCR originated in a woman aged 80 or older with active or convalescent COVID-19. Sample: peripheral blood. The rearrangement links TRBV7-2 to TRBJ1-1; unclear D gene. The CDR3 nucleotides read TGTGCCAGCAGCCACAGGAACACTGAAGCTTTCTTT. Protein: CASSHRNTEAFF.